The next 29 T cell receptor beta chains were all read from a single sample in a study of blood T cell repertoires in COVID-19. Assay used: immunoSEQ multiplex PCR; TCRdb lists only in-frame clones, some missing. The sample contains about 260,000 clones, around nine tenths of which appear only once. The specimen sequenced was PBMCs or T cells enriched from blood (not recorded which). These TCRs come from a woman aged 40-49 years who had been exposed to COVID-19.

The V and J genes are TRBV5-4 and TRBJ1-6; no reliable D call. Germline lookup yields CDR1 SGHNT and CDR2 YYREEE (reference sequence). The length of the CDR3 is 14 residues. Trimming shortened V by 1 base and J by 4 bases, and 6 bases separated the two germline ends. This chain's CDR3 is CASSLIEYNSPLHF. As DNA, the CDR3 is TGTGCCAGCAGCTTGATAGAGTATAATTCACCCCTCCACTTT. Full variable domain (remainder filled in from reference TRBV5-4 and TRBJ1-6): ETGVTQSPTHLIKTRGQQVTLRCSSQSGHNTVSWYQQALGQGPQFIFQYYREEENGRGNFPPRFSGLQFPNYSSELNVNALELDDSALYLCASSLIEYNSPLHFGNGTRLTVT.

This chain connects TRBV11-3 to TRBJ2-3, with a tentative D call TRBD1 (6 bases). V was pared by 8 bases and J by 1 base, with 13 bases between. The CDR3 spans 14 residues. Per the germline V gene, CDR1 is SGHNT and CDR2 is YENEEA. In nucleotides, the CDR3 is TGTGCCAGCGGACAGTCAGCTGGCACAGATACGCAGTATTTT. It specifies CASGQSAGTDTQYF.

The CDR3 region is CASSLTGDSNQPQHF. CDR3 nucleotide sequence: TGCGCCAGCAGCTTGACAGGGGATAGCAATCAGCCCCAGCATTTT. The rearrangement links TRBV5-1 to TRBJ1-5; TRBD1 aligns across 7 bases. The germline V gene encodes CDR1 SGHRS and CDR2 YFSETQ. The ends lost 1 base at V and 0 bases at J; junction bases unmatched: 1. The CDR3 sequence is 15 residues long. Using reference TRBV5-1 and TRBJ1-5 for the parts outside the CDR3, the full variable domain is KAGVTQTPRYLIKTRGQQVTLSCSPISGHRSVSWYQQTPGQGLQFLFEYFSETQRNKGNFPGRFSGRQFSNSRSEMNVSTLELGDSALYLCASSLTGDSNQPQHFGDGTRLSIL.

The CDR3 region has the DNA TGTGCCAGCAGTTATAACAGTGTTGCGAATGAGCAGTTCTTC. It is translated as CASSYNSVANEQFF. The chain is built from TRBV6-2 or TRBV6-3 and TRBJ2-1, with unresolved D. CDR3 length equals 14 residues. CDR1 is MNHEY, CDR2 SVGEGT, per germline. V gave up 3 bases and J gave up 7 bases, with 13 bases separating them.

Only a few counts were recorded for this clone. The chain links TRBV2 to TRBJ2-3, with a weak D call TRBD1 (7 bases). Germline V lookup: CDR1 SNHLY, CDR2 FYNNEI. CDR3 length: 16 amino acids. V dropped 3 bases and J dropped 2 bases, with 15 bases sitting between them. CDR3 bases: TGTGCCAGCAGTGACATGACAGGGAGGCTCACAGATACGCAGTATTTT. The encoded protein is CASSDMTGRLTDTQYF.

This chain joins TRBV28 and TRBJ2-7; the match to TRBD2 covers 10 bases. The V gene end was trimmed by 5 bases and the J gene end by 10 bases; junction bases not matched to a gene: 11. The germline V gene has CDR1 MDHEN and CDR2 SYDVKM. There are 14 residues in the CDR3. Here the CDR3 reads CASSVQREGPDQYV. For the CDR3, the DNA is TGTGCCAGCAGTGTCCAGCGGGAGGGCCCTGATCAGTACGTC.

The gene calls are TRBV27 and TRBJ2-2; 9 bases agree with TRBD1. The CDR3 runs to 18 residues. Germline CDR1 MNHEY, CDR2 SMNVEV (reference sequence). V lost 4 bases, J lost 4 bases, and 13 bases stayed unmatched. The CDR3 loop reads CASSSRDRATPITGELFF. CDR3 DNA sequence: TGTGCCAGCAGTTCGAGGGACAGGGCCACCCCTATCACCGGGGAGCTGTTTTTT.

This clone occurred once. The rearrangement joins TRBV27 to TRBJ1-6; weak D call: TRBD1 (5 bases). The ends were cut back, 3 bases at V and 5 bases at J, with 14 bases in the middle. CDR3 length: 16 amino acids. Germline V gives CDR1 MNHEY, CDR2 SMNVEV (reference sequence). The CDR3 bases are TGTGCCAGCAGTTTTATAGGGGTCATAAATAATTCACCCCTCCACTTT. Protein sequence: CASSFIGVINNSPLHF.

The rearrangement links TRBV28 to TRBJ1-5; 8 nucleotides line up with TRBD1. The V gene end was trimmed by 2 bases and the J gene end by 1 base; junction bases not matched to a gene: 13. The CDR3 extends over 19 amino acids. CDR1 is MDHEN and CDR2 is SYDVKM in the germline V gene. The CDR3 DNA is TGTGCCAGCAGTTTAGGTGGGACAGGAGTCGGTGGGAGCAATCAGCCCCAGCATTTT. The encoded protein is CASSLGGTGVGGSNQPQHF.

The rearrangement joins TRBV21-1 to TRBJ2-5; TRBD2, the table's D call, lacks a check against the DNA. TRBV21-1 corresponds to a pseudogene. The CDR3 totals 15 residues. CDR3 in amino acids: CASSKVRDYRETQYF. The CDR3 DNA is TGTGCCAGCAGCAAAGTTCGCGACTATAGAGAGACCCAGTACTTC.

Only one count was recorded for this clone. The rearrangement uses TRBV20-1 and TRBJ2-1, with 7 bases fitting TRBD1. Germline V gene lookup returns CDR1 DFQATT and CDR2 SNEGSKA (reference sequence). This CDR3 comprises 14 residues. V lost 3 bases, J lost 5 bases, and 7 bases stayed unmatched. CDR3 sequence: CSASYRGSNNEQFF. CDR3 nucleotide sequence: TGCAGTGCTAGTTACAGGGGATCTAACAATGAGCAGTTCTTC.

This chain links TRBV7-2 with TRBJ2-5; D is unclear. CDR1 SGHTA and CDR2 FQGNSA come from the germline V gene. This CDR3 has 12 amino acids. The V and J ends lost 1 base and 4 bases respectively, with 4 bases between them. CDR3 region: CASSLDRETQYF. The DNA of the CDR3 is TGTGCCAGCAGCTTAGATCGAGAGACCCAGTACTTC.

The genes are TRBV5-6 and TRBJ2-7; 8 nucleotides agree with TRBD1. V shed 6 bases, J shed 12 bases, and the junction held 17 bases outside the gene matches. Looked up from germline, CDR1 is SGHDT and CDR2 is YYEEEE. The CDR3 totals 14 residues. The CDR3 bases are TGTGCCAGCACCACCTCCTCTGGGCAGGGGGCTGGGTACGTC. It translates to CASTTSSGQGAGYV.

The table lists this clone with a count of one. Other DNA sequences in this specimen translate into the identical CDR3. V gene TRBV11-3 combines with J gene TRBJ1-1; possibly TRBD1 for D (6 bases). Germline-derived CDR1 and CDR2 are SGHNT and YENEEA. The CDR3 has 13 amino acids. V was cut by 5 bases and J by 2 bases, with 9 bases left in between. The CDR3: CASSPTGNTEAFF. The CDR3 nucleotides read TGTGCCAGCAGCCCGACAGGAAACACTGAAGCTTTCTTT. The variable domain in full, completed from reference TRBV11-3 and TRBJ1-1, reads EAGVVQSPRYKIIEKKQPVAFWCNPISGHNTLYWYLQNLGQGPELLIRYENEEAVDDSQLPKDRFSAERLKGVDSTLKIQPAELGDSAVYLCASSPTGNTEAFFGQGTRLTVV.

Of note for this clone: The sample has other DNA sequences that encode this CDR3 too. The chain carries TRBV9 and TRBJ1-5, with D possibly matching TRBD1 (5 bases). Germline CDR1 and CDR2: SGDLS and YYNGEE. CDR3 length: 14 residues. Trimming removed 0 bases from V and 2 bases from J, with 6 bases in between. The CDR3 DNA reads TGTGCCAGCAGCGTAGGGGGGGGCAATCAGCCCCAGCATTTT. This translates into CASSVGGGNQPQHF.

The chain joins TRBV6-2 or TRBV6-3 to TRBJ1-1; 7 positions agree with TRBD1. The germline V gene encodes CDR1 MNHEY and CDR2 SVGEGT. This CDR3 comprises 13 residues. The V gene end was trimmed by 4 bases and the J gene end by 9 bases; junction bases not matched to a gene: 8. CDR3 sequence reads: CASSFGQVVKAFF. The CDR3 bases are TGTGCCAGCAGTTTCGGACAGGTGGTAAAAGCTTTCTTT.

The chain joins TRBV3-1 (or the pseudogene TRBV3-2) to TRBJ2-2; TRBD2 aligns across 8 bases. Trimming took 4 bases from V and 7 from J; bases not matched to a gene: 8. The germline gives CDR1 LGHDT, CDR2 YNNKEL (reference sequence). CDR3 length: 15 residues. CDR3 protein: CASSRGTSGDGELFF. Written as DNA, the CDR3 is TGTGCCAGCAGCCGCGGGACTAGTGGTGACGGGGAGCTGTTTTTT.

V is TRBV27 and J is TRBJ2-1, with 8 bases aligning to TRBD2. J lost 1 base, V lost 6 bases, and 5 bases had no gene match. In germline, CDR1 is MNHEY, CDR2 SMNVEV (reference sequence). CDR3 length: 15 residues. The CDR3 reads CASSQAGVSYNEQFF. DNA for the CDR3: TGTGCCAGCAGCCAAGCGGGAGTTTCCTACAATGAGCAGTTCTTC.

This sequence joins TRBV19 and TRBJ1-6, with 7 bases that match TRBD1. The V gene end was trimmed by 4 bases and the J gene end by 3 bases; junction bases not matched to a gene: 3. Germline CDR1 LNHDA, CDR2 SQIVND (reference sequence). This CDR3 spans 15 amino acids. The CDR3 loop reads CASSTQGFYNSPLHF. The CDR3 nucleotides are TGTGCCAGTAGTACACAGGGGTTCTATAATTCACCCCTCCACTTT.

V gene TRBV10-3 combines with J gene TRBJ2-4; 7 bases fit TRBD1. Germline V gene lookup returns CDR1 ENHRY and CDR2 SYGVKD. With 3 bases clipped from V and 8 bases from J, the junction kept 7 bases outside the gene matches. This CDR3 is built from 14 residues. The CDR3, as DNA: TGTGCCATCAGTGATTTAGGGCAGGGGGACATTCAGTACTTC. Its protein is CAISDLGQGDIQYF.

This clone occurred a few times. This sequence joins TRBV29-1 and TRBJ2-1; 13 nucleotides agree with TRBD2. In germline, CDR1 is SQVTM, CDR2 ANQGSEA. CDR3 length: 14 amino acids. V lost 4 bases to trimming and J lost 7 bases; unmatched junction nucleotides: 4. The CDR3 reads CSVARTSGGNEQFF. DNA of the CDR3: TGCAGCGTTGCGAGGACTAGCGGGGGAAATGAGCAGTTCTTC.

The V and J genes are TRBV4-3 and TRBJ1-2; TRBD1 matches 7 bases. The V gene end was trimmed by 1 base and the J gene end by 6 bases; junction bases not matched to a gene: 5. CDR3 length: 14 residues. Germline CDR1 and CDR2: LGHNA and YSLEER. Here the CDR3 DNA reads TGCGCCAGCAGCCAAGCCGGCAGGGGGGATGGCTACACCTTC. This translates into CASSQAGRGDGYTF.

The chain carries TRBV3-1 (or the pseudogene TRBV3-2) and TRBJ2-1, with D maybe TRBD2 (5 bases). The V gene lost 4 bases and the J gene lost 0 bases, with 10 bases spanning the gap. Germline V gene data show CDR1 as LGHDT and CDR2 as YNNKEL (reference sequence). CDR3 size: 15 residues. CDR3 sequence reads: CASSLRGNSYNEQFF. In nucleotides, the CDR3 is TGTGCCAGCAGCCTCCGGGGTAACTCCTACAATGAGCAGTTCTTC.

The chain employs TRBV7-9 and TRBJ1-1, with 8 bases matching TRBD1. Losses at the gene ends were 4 bases for V and 4 bases for J; bases not matched to a gene: 11. This CDR3 is 16 amino acids long. Per the germline V gene, CDR1 is SEHNR and CDR2 is FQNEAQ (reference sequence). The CDR3 sequence is CASSSAGGAVGTEAFF. The CDR3 nucleotides read TGTGCCAGCAGCTCCGCAGGGGGCGCGGTCGGCACTGAAGCTTTCTTT.

The chain has TRBV7-9 and TRBJ1-2, with unresolved D. The CDR3 totals 13 residues. Deletions cut 2 bases from V and 2 bases from J, with 6 bases between. The germline V gene encodes CDR1 SEHNR and CDR2 FQNEAQ (reference sequence). CDR3 residues: CASSLFQNYGYTF. DNA of the CDR3: TGTGCCAGCAGCTTATTTCAAAACTATGGCTACACCTTC. Full variable domain (missing parts from reference TRBV7-9 and TRBJ1-2): DTGVSQNPRHKITKRGQNVTFRCDPISEHNRLYWYRQTLGQGPEFLTYFQNEAQLEKSRLLSDRFSAERPKGSFSTLEIQRTEQGDSAMYLCASSLFQNYGYTFGSGTRLTVV.

The V and J genes are TRBV13 and TRBJ2-7; a possible D gene is TRBD2 (6 bases). The CDR3 covers 16 residues. CDR1 is PRHDT and CDR2 is FYEKMQ in the germline V gene (reference sequence). Trimming took off 2 bases at V and 7 bases at J, with 21 bases between the two ends. CDR3 amino acids: CASSLTGGDFGPEQYF. The DNA for the CDR3 is TGTGCCAGCAGCTTAACGGGTGGGGACTTCGGCCCGGAGCAGTACTTC.

This clone has just one count. The V gene is TRBV3-1 (or the pseudogene TRBV3-2), the J gene TRBJ2-3; TRBD2 matches 9 bases. The CDR3 is 15 amino acids. Trimming at V came to 2 bases and at J to 3 bases, leaving 3 bases not matched to a gene. Germline V lookup: CDR1 LGHDT, CDR2 YNNKEL (reference sequence). This CDR3 reads CASSQRTSATDTQYF. For the CDR3, the DNA is TGTGCCAGCAGCCAACGGACTAGCGCGACAGATACGCAGTATTTT.

The chain joins TRBV2 to TRBJ1-1; a weak D match, TRBD1 (6 bases). CDR1 and CDR2 from the germline V gene are SNHLY and FYNNEI. The CDR3 has 14 residues. Trimming took off 3 bases at V and 10 bases at J, with 18 bases between the two ends. The CDR3 spells CASSDRGRPMGAFF. The DNA of the CDR3 is TGTGCCAGCAGTGACAGGGGCCGCCCCATGGGAGCTTTCTTT.

This chain links TRBV30 with TRBJ2-5; no clear D. The germline CDR1 and CDR2 sequences are GTSNPN and SVGIG (reference sequence). The CDR3 has 14 residues. The V end lost 0 bases, the J end lost 1 base, and 9 bases lay between the germline ends. The CDR3 reads CAWSVRAFQETQYF. The CDR3 DNA is TGTGCCTGGAGTGTACGAGCTTTCCAAGAGACCCAGTACTTC.